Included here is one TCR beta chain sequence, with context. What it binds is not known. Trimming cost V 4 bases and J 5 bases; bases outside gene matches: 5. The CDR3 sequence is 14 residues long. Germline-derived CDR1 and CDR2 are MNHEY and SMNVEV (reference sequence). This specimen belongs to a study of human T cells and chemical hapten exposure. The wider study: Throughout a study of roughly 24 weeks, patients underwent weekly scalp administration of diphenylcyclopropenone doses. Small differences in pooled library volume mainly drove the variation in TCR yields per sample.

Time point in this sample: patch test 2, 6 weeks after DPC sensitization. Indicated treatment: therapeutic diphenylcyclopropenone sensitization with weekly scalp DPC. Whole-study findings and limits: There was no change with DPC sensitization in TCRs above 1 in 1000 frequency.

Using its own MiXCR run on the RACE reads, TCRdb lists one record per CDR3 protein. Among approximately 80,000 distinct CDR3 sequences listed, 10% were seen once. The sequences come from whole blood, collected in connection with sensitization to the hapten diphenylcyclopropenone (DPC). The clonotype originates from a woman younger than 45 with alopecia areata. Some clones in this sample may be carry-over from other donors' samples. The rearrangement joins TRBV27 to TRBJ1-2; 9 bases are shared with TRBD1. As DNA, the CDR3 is TGTGCCAGCAGTTCCTTCGACAGGGGGTATGGCTACACCTTC. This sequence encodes CASSSFDRGYGYTF.